The clone carrying this TCR beta chain has only a few counts. As yet, its antigen is unknown. cDNA carried unique molecular identifiers, and a universal primer site was added by template switching. Via MiXCR, TCRdb re-called the 5' RACE reads, giving one row per CDR3 protein. The sample shows around 1.7 million distinct CDR3 sequences, under 35% of them seen only once. This sample is part of a study of identical twins. Findings and limits, study-wide: Twin pairs had excess sharing that was weaker in beta out-of-frame sequences.

CDR1 is MNHNS, CDR2 SASEGT, per germline. Trimming cost V 3 bases and J 1 base, with 12 bases left between them. The CDR3 is 15 residues long. The chain recombines TRBV6-1 with TRBJ1-2, with D possibly matching TRBD1 (6 bases). Source material: cord blood. The clonotype originates from a newborn girl in good health. CDR3 sequence (DNA): TGTGCCAGCAGTGAGGTGGGGGGCCTTAACTATGGCTACACCTTC. Its protein is CASSEVGGLNYGYTF.